This is a list of T cell receptor beta chains from one sample in a study of shared clonotypes between healthy human individuals. Clones were read by immunoSEQ multiplex PCR, and TCRdb kept only the in-frame ones, dropping some. Here the sample spans about 1.1 million clones, more than 75% being singletons. Sequenced sample: memory CD4+ T cells from PBMCs. All receptors derive from a young man in good health. Some clones in this sample may be carry-over from other donors' samples. Each CDR3 is given with its conserved first and last residue. The D gene is left open where the match is weak. Size tells how often a clone was seen (once, few, many) or the class of an expanded clone, and some rows leave it out.

d_call | j_call | clone_size | v_call | cdr3_nt | cdr3_aa
- | TRBJ2-5 | few | TRBV5-5 | TGTGCCAGCAGCCGAGCCGGGGCTCAAGAGACCCAGTACTTC | CASSRAGAQETQYF
TRBD1 | TRBJ2-1 | many | TRBV28 | TGTGCCAGCAGTTTGGGGACAGAATACAATGAGCAGTTCTTC | CASSLGTEYNEQFF
TRBD2 | TRBJ2-5 | few | TRBV7-2 | TGTGCCAGCAGCCGTTGGACTAGGTTCGGAGAGACCCAGTACTTC | CASSRWTRFGETQYF
TRBD2 | TRBJ2-7 | - | TRBV29-1 | TGCAGCGTTGTGGGACTAGCGGGGACCTACGAGCAGTACTTC | CSVVGLAGTYEQYF
- | TRBJ2-1 | - | TRBV27 | TGTGCCAGCAGTTTATCGTCGCGGCAGGGCAATGAGCAGTTCTTC | CASSLSSRQGNEQFF
- | TRBJ1-4 | - | TRBV28 | TGTGCCAGCACACCCGGCGGTTACAATGAAAAACTGTTTTTT | CASTPGGYNEKLFF
- | TRBJ2-6 | - | TRBV4-3 | TGCGCCAGCAGCCTGATACTGGGCTCTGGGGCCAACGTCCTGACTTTC | CASSLILGSGANVLTF
- | TRBJ2-7 | - | TRBV6-1 | TGTGCCAGCAATATCGATGGGGCTAGCTACGAGCAGTACTTC | CASNIDGASYEQYF
- | TRBJ2-7 | - | TRBV11-3 | TGTGCCAGCAGCCAGGGGCCCTACGAGCAGTACTTC | CASSQGPYEQYF
TRBD1 | TRBJ1-2 | - | TRBV5-1 | TGCGCCAGCAGCTCCGGACAGGGAAACTATGGCTACACCTTC | CASSSGQGNYGYTF
- | TRBJ2-7 | - | TRBV6-1 | TGTGCCAGCATTGTGGGCAGCGCAGGACTCTACGAGCAGTACTTC | CASIVGSAGLYEQYF
TRBD2 | TRBJ2-4 | - | TRBV27 | TGTGCCAGCAGTGCCGGGGGGGCCAAAAACATTCAGTACTTC | CASSAGGAKNIQYF
- | TRBJ2-7 | - | TRBV5-1 | TGCGCCAGCAGCCAAGAGACTTACAGGGGACTCAGCACCTACGAGCAGTACTTC | CASSQETYRGLSTYEQYF
- | TRBJ1-2 | once | TRBV5-4 | TGTGCCAGCAGCACGAAGTCGGGCCTTAACTATGGCTACACCTTC | CASSTKSGLNYGYTF
TRBD1 | TRBJ1-5 | once | TRBV7-2 | TGTGCCAGCAGCTTAGGAGGGACAGGGGCTAGAGGCAATCAGCCCCAGCATTTT | CASSLGGTGARGNQPQHF
- | TRBJ2-5 | - | TRBV5-1 | TGCGCCAGCAGTAAAGCGCGTGGGGAGACCCAGTACTTC | CASSKARGETQYF
- | TRBJ2-7 | - | TRBV28 | TGTGCCAGCAGTTTAGCGGAGGGGTCCTACGAGCAGTACTTC | CASSLAEGSYEQYF
- | TRBJ1-2 | - | TRBV28 | TGTGCCAGCATCCCTGGGGGGCAGAGGGGCTACACCTTC | CASIPGGQRGYTF
TRBD1 | TRBJ1-1 | - | TRBV2 | TGTGCCAGCAGGCCTGGCAGGGGGGGTATGAACACTGAAGCTTTCTTT | CASRPGRGGMNTEAFF
- | TRBJ1-3 | - | TRBV9 | TGTGCCAGCAGCGTGGAGGTCGGAAACACCATATATTTT | CASSVEVGNTIYF
TRBD2 | TRBJ2-1 | - | TRBV18 | TGTGCCAGCTCACCGATGGGACTAGCGGGCTCCTACAATGAGCAGTTCTTC | CASSPMGLAGSYNEQFF
- | TRBJ1-2 | - | TRBV28 | TGTGCCAGCAGTTTGTTGACGGGTACTAACTATGGCTACACCTTC | CASSLLTGTNYGYTF
- | TRBJ2-1 | - | TRBV19 | TGTGCCAGTAGTGTCGGACTGATCTCCTACAATGAGCAGTTCTTC | CASSVGLISYNEQFF
TRBD2 | TRBJ2-3 | - | TRBV5-3 | TGTGCCAGAATCCCCACCCCGGGACAAGGGACTAGCGGGCCACGGCGCCCCACAGATACTGCGCAGTATTTT | CARIPTPGQGTSGPRRPTDTAQYF
TRBD1 | TRBJ2-1 | few | TRBV7-3 | TGTGCCAGCAGCTCTACAGGGGTGATGGATGAGCAGTTCTTC | CASSSTGVMDEQFF
- | TRBJ2-2 | - | TRBV6-5 | TGTGCCAGCAGTTATCGGCAGGGGAGCACCGGGGAGCTGTTTTTT | CASSYRQGSTGELFF
- | TRBJ1-2 | - | TRBV4-2 | TGTGCCAGCAGCCCTTCAGGAAGGGAAATCTATGGCTACACCTTC | CASSPSGREIYGYTF
- | TRBJ2-6 | - | TRBV29-1 | TGCAGCGTTGAAGCCCCCAGGTCAGGGGCTGGGGCCAACGTCCTGACTTTC | CSVEAPRSGAGANVLTF
TRBD2 | TRBJ2-1 | - | TRBV4-1 | TGCGCCAGCAGCCAACTAGCGGGAGACGTTGAGCAGTTCTTC | CASSQLAGDVEQFF
- | TRBJ1-2 | few | TRBV5-4 | TGTGCCAGCAGCTTAAGTACCGCTAACTATGGCTACACCTTC | CASSLSTANYGYTF
TRBD2 | TRBJ2-1 | - | TRBV5-1 | TGCGCCAGCAGCTTGACGTTAGCGGGACGCAATGAGCAGTTCTTC | CASSLTLAGRNEQFF
TRBD2 | TRBJ2-1 | - | TRBV9 | TGTGCCAGCAGCGCCCATTCCGGGGGGGGCAGGGATGAGCAGTTCTTC | CASSAHSGGGRDEQFF
- | TRBJ2-4 | - | TRBV19 | TGTGCCAGTAGTTTGCGGGTCCCCCCGCAAAACATTCAGTACTTC | CASSLRVPPQNIQYF
- | TRBJ1-2 | - | TRBV6-1 | TGTGCCACCTCCCCGGGGGGCTATGGCTACACCTTC | CATSPGGYGYTF
- | TRBJ1-2 | - | TRBV15 | TGTGCCACCAGCAGAGTTAGGGCGCAGAGCGGCTACACCTTC | CATSRVRAQSGYTF
- | TRBJ1-5 | few | TRBV11-2 | TGTGCCAGCAGCTTATCCGGCAATCAGCCCCAGCATTTT | CASSLSGNQPQHF
- | TRBJ2-3 | - | TRBV18 | TGTGCCAGCTCTCAAGGGTGGGACAGCACAGATACGCAGTATTTT | CASSQGWDSTDTQYF
- | TRBJ2-3 | few | TRBV25-1 | TGTGCCAGCGAATTTACGGACGGACCCACAGATACGCAGTATTTT | CASEFTDGPTDTQYF
- | TRBJ1-5 | - | TRBV10-2 | TGCGCCAGCAGTGACACGTCAGGCGCTCAGCCCCAGCATTTT | CASSDTSGAQPQHF
- | TRBJ2-4 | few | TRBV9 | TGTGCCAGCAGCGTAGTAAGGACAAGGTCAAACATTCAGTACTTC | CASSVVRTRSNIQYF
TRBD1 | TRBJ2-2 | - | TRBV5-1 | TGCGCCAGCAGCCCAAGAAATCAGGGGGCCGGCACCGGGGAGCTGTTTTTT | CASSPRNQGAGTGELFF